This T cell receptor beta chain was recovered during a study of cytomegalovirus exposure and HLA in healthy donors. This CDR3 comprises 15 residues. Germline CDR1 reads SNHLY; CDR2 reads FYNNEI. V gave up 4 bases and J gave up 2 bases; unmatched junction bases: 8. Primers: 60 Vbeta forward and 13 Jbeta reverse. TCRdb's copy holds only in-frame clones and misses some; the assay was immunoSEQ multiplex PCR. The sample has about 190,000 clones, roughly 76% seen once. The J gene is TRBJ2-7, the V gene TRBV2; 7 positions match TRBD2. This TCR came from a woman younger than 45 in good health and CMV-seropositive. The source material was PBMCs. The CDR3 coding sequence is TGTGCCAGCAGTGGGGGTCAGCGGGGAACCTACGAGCAGTACTTC. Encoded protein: CASSGGQRGTYEQYF.